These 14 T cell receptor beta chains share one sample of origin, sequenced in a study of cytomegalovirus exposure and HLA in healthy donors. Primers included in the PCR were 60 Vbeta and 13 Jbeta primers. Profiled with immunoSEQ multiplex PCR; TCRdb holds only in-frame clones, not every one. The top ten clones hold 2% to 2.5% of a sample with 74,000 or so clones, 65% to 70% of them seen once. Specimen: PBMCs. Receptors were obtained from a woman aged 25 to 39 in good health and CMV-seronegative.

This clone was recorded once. The CDR3 loop is CASSLGTGGVGNTIYF. Written as DNA, the CDR3 is TGCGCCAGCAGCTTGGGGACAGGGGGCGTTGGAAACACCATATATTTT. This chain joins TRBV5-1 and TRBJ1-3; 11 bases align to TRBD1. V shed 0 bases, J shed 3 bases, and the junction held 2 bases outside the gene matches. The CDR3 consists of 16 residues. CDR1 and CDR2 (germline): SGHRS, YFSETQ.

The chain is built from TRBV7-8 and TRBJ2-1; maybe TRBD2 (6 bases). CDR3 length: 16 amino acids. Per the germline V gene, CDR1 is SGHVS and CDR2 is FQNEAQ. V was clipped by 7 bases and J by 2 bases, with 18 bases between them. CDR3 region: CASITAGFGTYNEQFF. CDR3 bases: TGTGCCAGCATAACGGCGGGGTTTGGGACCTACAATGAGCAGTTCTTC.

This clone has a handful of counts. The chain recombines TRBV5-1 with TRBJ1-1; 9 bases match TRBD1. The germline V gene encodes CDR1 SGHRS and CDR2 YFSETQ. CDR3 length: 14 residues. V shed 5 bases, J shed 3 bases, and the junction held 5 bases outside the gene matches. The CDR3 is CASRPQGADTEAFF. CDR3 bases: TGCGCCAGCAGACCACAGGGGGCGGACACTGAAGCTTTCTTT.

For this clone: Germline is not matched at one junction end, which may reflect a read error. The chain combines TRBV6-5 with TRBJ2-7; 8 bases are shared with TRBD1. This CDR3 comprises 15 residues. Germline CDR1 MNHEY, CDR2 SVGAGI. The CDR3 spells CASSDSGQAPYEQYF. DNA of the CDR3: TGTGCCAGCAGTGACTCGGGACAGGCCCCCTACGAGCAGTACTTC.

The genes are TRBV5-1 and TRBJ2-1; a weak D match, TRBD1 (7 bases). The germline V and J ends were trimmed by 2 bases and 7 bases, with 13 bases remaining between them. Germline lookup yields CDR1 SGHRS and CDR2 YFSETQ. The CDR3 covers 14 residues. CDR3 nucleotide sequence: TGCGCCAGCAGCTTACAGGCAGGGGGGAATGAGCAGTTCTTC. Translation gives CASSLQAGGNEQFF.

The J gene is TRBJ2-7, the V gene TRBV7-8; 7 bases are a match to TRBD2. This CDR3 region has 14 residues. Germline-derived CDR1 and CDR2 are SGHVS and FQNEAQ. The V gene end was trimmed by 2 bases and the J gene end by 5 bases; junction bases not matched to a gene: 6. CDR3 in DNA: TGTGCCAGCAGCTTAAGCGGGGTAGGGGACGAGCAGTACTTC. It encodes CASSLSGVGDEQYF.

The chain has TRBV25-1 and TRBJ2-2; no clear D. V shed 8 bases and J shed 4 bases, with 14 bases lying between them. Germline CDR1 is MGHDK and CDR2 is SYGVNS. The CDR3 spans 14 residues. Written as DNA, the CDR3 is TGTGCCAGCCAACCAACGACAATCACCGGGGAGCTGTTTTTT. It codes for CASQPTTITGELFF.

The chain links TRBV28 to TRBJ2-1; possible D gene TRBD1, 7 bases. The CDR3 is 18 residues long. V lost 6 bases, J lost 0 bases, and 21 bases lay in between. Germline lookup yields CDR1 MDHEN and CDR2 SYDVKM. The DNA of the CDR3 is TGTGCCAGCAGAAAGCGGAGGGGGCCTCCTAGCTCCTACAATGAGCAGTTCTTC. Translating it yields CASRKRRGPPSSYNEQFF.

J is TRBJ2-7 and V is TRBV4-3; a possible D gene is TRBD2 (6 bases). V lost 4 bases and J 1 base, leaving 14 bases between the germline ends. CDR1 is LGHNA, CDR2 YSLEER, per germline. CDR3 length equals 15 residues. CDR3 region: CASSRGTSPSYEQYF. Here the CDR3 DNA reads TGCGCCAGCAGCCGCGGGACGAGCCCTTCCTACGAGCAGTACTTC.

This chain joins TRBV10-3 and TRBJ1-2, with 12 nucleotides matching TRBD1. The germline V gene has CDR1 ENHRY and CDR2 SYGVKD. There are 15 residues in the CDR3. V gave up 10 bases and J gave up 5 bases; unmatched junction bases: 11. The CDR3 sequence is CATHYRGQGAYGYTF. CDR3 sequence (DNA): TGTGCCACCCACTATAGGGGACAGGGGGCATATGGCTACACCTTC.

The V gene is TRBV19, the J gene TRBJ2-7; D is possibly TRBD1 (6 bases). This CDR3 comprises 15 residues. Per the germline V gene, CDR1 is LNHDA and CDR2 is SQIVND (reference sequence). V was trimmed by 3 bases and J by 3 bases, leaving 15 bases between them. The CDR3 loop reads CASSMGRRGIYEQYF. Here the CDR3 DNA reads TGTGCCAGTAGTATGGGCAGAAGGGGGATCTACGAGCAGTACTTC.

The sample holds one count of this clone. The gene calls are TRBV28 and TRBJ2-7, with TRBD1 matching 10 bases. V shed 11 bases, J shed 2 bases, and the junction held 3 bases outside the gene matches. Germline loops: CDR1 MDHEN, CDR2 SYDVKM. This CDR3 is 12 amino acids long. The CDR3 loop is CAGGQGAYEQYF. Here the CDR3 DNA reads TGTGCCGGAGGACAGGGGGCCTACGAGCAGTACTTC.

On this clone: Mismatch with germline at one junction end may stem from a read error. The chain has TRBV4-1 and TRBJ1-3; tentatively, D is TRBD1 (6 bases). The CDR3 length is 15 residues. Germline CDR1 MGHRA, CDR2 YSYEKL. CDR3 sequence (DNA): TGTGCCAGCAGCCAAGTCCCAGGGGCGGGAAACACCATATATTTT. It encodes CASSQVPGAGNTIYF.

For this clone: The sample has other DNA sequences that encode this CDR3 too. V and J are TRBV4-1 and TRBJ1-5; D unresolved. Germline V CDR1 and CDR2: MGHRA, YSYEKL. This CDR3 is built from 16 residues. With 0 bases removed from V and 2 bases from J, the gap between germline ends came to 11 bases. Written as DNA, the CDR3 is TGCGCCAGCAGCCAAGATGGAGGGATGGGCAATCAGCCCCAGCATTTT. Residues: CASSQDGGMGNQPQHF.